This T cell receptor (beta chain) stems from a study of cytomegalovirus exposure and HLA in healthy donors. General study results and limits: An observed cluster of highly shared sequence variants was recorded as a likely sequencing artifact. A prior analysis recorded that most TCR beta V segments were productive about 90% or about 30% of the time.

Primers included in the PCR were 60 Vbeta and 13 Jbeta primers. Sequenced by immunoSEQ multiplex PCR; TCRdb stores in-frame clones only, minus some. The sample has around 190,000 clones, less than 85% seen once. As to this clone: What it recognizes is unknown.

These donors counted as nominally healthy when sampled, but unrecorded immune exposures were likely. The CDR3 sequence is 13 residues long. Between the trimmed V and J ends, which lost 5 bases and 4 bases, there was a span of 9 bases. The germline gives CDR1 SNHLY, CDR2 FYNNEI. The sample consisted of PBMCs. The source of this sequence is a young man in good health and CMV-seropositive. This chain joins TRBV2 and TRBJ1-5; D unclear. CDR3 sequence (DNA): TGTGCCAGCAGTTTGACTAGGAATCAGCCCCAGCATTTT. Protein sequence: CASSLTRNQPQHF.